This T cell receptor (beta chain) was found in a study of control samples from healthy donors and cancer patients. Some clones are missing from TCRdb's copy, which holds only in-frame ones; the method was immunoSEQ multiplex PCR. The sample shows roughly 150,000 clones, over 90% of them seen only once. The J segment lost 7 bases and the V segment lost 9 bases, leaving 10 bases of the junction unmatched. Germline V CDR1 and CDR2: SGHNT, YYREEE (reference sequence). The CDR3 is 14 amino acids. Sample: blood. The rearrangement joins TRBV5-4 to TRBJ2-1, with 10 positions matching TRBD2. This sequence was found in a man in his fifties in good health. The CDR3 here is CATESGRAGNEQFF. The CDR3 coding sequence is TGTGCCACCGAGAGCGGGAGGGCCGGGAATGAGCAGTTCTTC. Combining the CDR3 with reference TRBV5-4 and TRBJ2-1 gives the whole variable domain ETGVTQSPTHLIKTRGQQVTLRCSSQSGHNTVSWYQQALGQGPQFIFQYYREEENGRGNFPPRFSGLQFPNYSSELNVNALELDDSALYLCATESGRAGNEQFFGPGTRLTVL.